The 30 T cell receptor beta chains in this list originate from one sample, sequenced in a study of blood T cells in healthy people across ages. It was with a sample-barcoded 5' primer and a J-beta primer mix that a second PCR of about 7 to 12 cycles was run. MiXCR, applied by TCRdb to the 5' RACE reads, yields one record per CDR3 protein. The table lists fewer than 2,000,000 distinct CDR3 sequences, roughly 32% of them singletons. Source material: blood. The receptors here all came from a woman in her 30s in good health.

The V gene is TRBV29-1, the J gene TRBJ2-1; 14 nucleotides agree with TRBD2. Germline V CDR1 and CDR2: SQVTM, ANQGSEA. CDR3 size: 16 residues. With V trimmed by 3 bases and J by 1 base, 2 bases remained unmatched. The CDR3 protein is CSVEGLAGVSYNEQFF. CDR3 coding DNA: TGCAGCGTTGAGGGACTAGCGGGAGTTTCCTACAATGAGCAGTTCTTC.

This rearrangement joins TRBV6-2 or TRBV6-3 to TRBJ2-7, with 8 bases lining up with TRBD1. Germline CDR1 MNHEY, CDR2 SVGEGT. V lost 5 bases, J lost 2 bases, and 8 bases stayed unmatched. The CDR3 sequence is 15 residues long. The CDR3 region is CASSQIQGAAYEQYF. CDR3 sequence (DNA): TGTGCCAGCAGTCAGATTCAGGGGGCGGCCTACGAGCAGTACTTC.

This clonotype showed up many times. V and J are TRBV5-1 and TRBJ1-2; TRBD1 matches 7 bases. V lost 0 bases and J lost 5; bases outside the gene matches: 4. This CDR3 has 14 residues. The germline V gene has CDR1 SGHRS and CDR2 YFSETQ. CDR3 amino acids: CASSLEGQSYGYTF. Here the CDR3 DNA reads TGCGCCAGCAGCTTGGAGGGACAGTCGTATGGCTACACCTTC.

This clonotype showed up just a few times. The rearrangement joins TRBV13 to TRBJ2-7; D possibly corresponds to TRBD2 (6 bases). The CDR3 sequence is 16 residues long. V was pared by 4 bases and J by 2 bases, with 18 bases between. Germline lookup yields CDR1 PRHDT and CDR2 FYEKMQ (reference sequence). The CDR3 region has the DNA TGTGCCAGCAGCTCCCGCGTCAAGGGAGGCCCCTACGAGCAGTACTTC. Protein sequence: CASSSRVKGGPYEQYF.

The chain combines TRBV4-1 with TRBJ1-1; D is ambiguous. Trimming took off 0 bases at V and 10 bases at J, with 12 bases between the two ends. Germline lookup yields CDR1 MGHRA and CDR2 YSYEKL. The CDR3 runs to 13 residues. CDR3 bases: TGCGCCAGCAGCCAAGACAGGAGTGAATTAGCTTTCTTT. This encodes CASSQDRSELAFF.

The gene calls are TRBV9 and TRBJ2-3; no clear D. Trimming took off 0 bases at V and 1 base at J, with 9 bases between the two ends. The CDR3 length is 15 residues. Looked up from germline, CDR1 is SGDLS and CDR2 is YYNGEE. The CDR3 nucleotides read TGTGCCAGCAGCGTAGAAGGAGTGGGCACAGATACGCAGTATTTT. Translated: CASSVEGVGTDTQYF. Full variable domain (rest looked up from reference TRBV9 and TRBJ2-3): DSGVTQTPKHLITATGQRVTLRCSPRSGDLSVYWYQQSLDQGLQFLIQYYNGEERAKGNILERFSAQQFPDLHSELNLSSLELGDSALYFCASSVEGVGTDTQYFGPGTRLTVL.

This chain joins TRBV9 and TRBJ2-3, with D possibly being TRBD2 (6 bases). With 4 bases removed from V and 2 bases from J, the gap between germline ends came to 14 bases. The V gene's germline CDR1 is SGDLS and CDR2 YYNGEE. This CDR3 region has 15 residues. The CDR3 here is CASSPRWGDTDTQYF. In DNA, the CDR3 is TGTGCCAGCAGCCCCCGCTGGGGGGACACAGATACGCAGTATTTT.

This clonotype was found many times. DNA for the CDR3: TGCAGCACCCTTAGCGGGAGGGCCGCAGATACGCAGTATTTT. This translates into CSTLSGRAADTQYF. This chain links TRBV29-1 with TRBJ2-3, with 11 bases lining up with TRBD2. V shed 8 bases, J shed 4 bases, and the junction held 8 bases outside the gene matches. CDR1 SQVTM and CDR2 ANQGSEA come from the germline V gene. CDR3 length: 14 amino acids.

This clonotype was counted between two and nine times. The chain links TRBV2 to TRBJ1-4, with a weak D call TRBD1 (5 bases). V gave up 8 bases and J gave up 7 bases, with 14 bases separating them. Germline V gene sequence: CDR1 SNHLY, CDR2 FYNNEI. This CDR3 contains 13 residues. The CDR3 spells CASRQGDAEKLFF. In nucleotides, the CDR3 is TGTGCCAGCCGGCAGGGCGATGCTGAAAAACTGTTTTTT.

This clonotype has just a few counts. This chain connects TRBV10-2 to TRBJ2-3; 8 positions agree with TRBD1. The germline CDR1 and CDR2 sequences are WSHSY and SAAADI. CDR3 length: 17 amino acids. Trimming removed 0 bases from V and 4 bases from J; junction bases left unmatched: 9. The CDR3, as DNA: TGCGCCAGCAGTGAGTCCCGGCAGGGGGCTGGTTCAGATACGCAGTATTTT. The encoded protein is CASSESRQGAGSDTQYF.

This sequence joins TRBV19 and TRBJ2-7; the D gene is possibly TRBD1 (7 bases). Between the trimmed V and J ends, which lost 3 bases and 3 bases, there was a span of 15 bases. Per germline, CDR1 LNHDA and CDR2 SQIVND (reference sequence). The CDR3 has 15 amino acids. The CDR3 nucleotides are TGTGCCAGTAGTATCGGGCAGGGGGGTTACTACGAGCAGTACTTC. As protein: CASSIGQGGYYEQYF.

The chain is built from TRBV20-1 and TRBJ1-2; 10 bases align to TRBD1. V lost 5 bases to trimming and J lost 4 bases; unmatched junction nucleotides: 7. Germline CDR1 reads DFQATT; CDR2 reads SNEGSKA (reference sequence). This CDR3 has 14 amino acids. CDR3 residues: CSAVRDRGSYGYTF. The CDR3 nucleotides are TGCAGTGCTGTCCGGGACAGGGGAAGCTATGGCTACACCTTC.

This clonotype has only a few counts. This chain links TRBV12-3 or TRBV12-4 with TRBJ2-7, with 10 bases fitting TRBD2. The CDR3 covers 18 residues. J gave up 3 bases and V 6 bases, and 17 bases lay outside the gene matches. The CDR3 coding sequence is TGTGCCAGCAGCAATAAGAGGCTAGCGGGAGATCCTAGCTACGAGCAGTACTTC. Translation: CASSNKRLAGDPSYEQYF.

The rearrangement joins TRBV6-2 or TRBV6-3 to TRBJ2-1; 14 nucleotides line up with TRBD2. The CDR3 extends over 16 amino acids. The V segment lost 5 bases and the J segment 10 bases; nucleotides outside the gene matches: 10. CDR1 and CDR2 (germline): MNHEY, SVGEGT. CDR3 residues: CASSQGTSGSAIEQFF. CDR3 in DNA: TGTGCCAGCAGTCAAGGGACTAGCGGGAGCGCAATCGAGCAGTTCTTC.

This clonotype was detected only a few times. The genes are TRBV20-1 and TRBJ2-1; D not resolved. V was clipped by 7 bases and J by 4 bases, with 5 bases between them. Germline V gene lookup returns CDR1 DFQATT and CDR2 SNEGSKA (reference sequence). The CDR3 sequence is 10 residues long. CDR3 DNA: TGCAGTGTTATATACAATGAGCAGTTCTTC. This translates into CSVIYNEQFF.

This clonotype was counted only a few times. The rearrangement links TRBV12-3 or TRBV12-4 to TRBJ2-7; D is possibly TRBD1 (5 bases). The length of the CDR3 is 16 residues. V was shortened by 2 bases and J by 3 bases, with 17 bases between the two germline ends. The CDR3 spells CASSLSPTTAFYEQYF. The CDR3, as DNA: TGTGCCAGCAGTTTATCTCCCACGACAGCTTTCTACGAGCAGTACTTC.

This clonotype was recorded at least ten times. The chain combines TRBV6-2 or TRBV6-3 with TRBJ2-1; TRBD1 matches at 8 bases. With V trimmed by 10 bases and J by 8 bases, 7 bases remained unmatched. Germline CDR1 is MNHEY and CDR2 is SVGEGT. The CDR3 extends over 12 amino acids. The DNA of the CDR3 is TGTGCCACCGGACAGGGTATCGATGAGCAGTTCTTC. Amino acid sequence: CATGQGIDEQFF.

V and J are TRBV27 and TRBJ1-2; tentatively, D is TRBD1 (5 bases). The CDR3 extends over 15 amino acids. V was shortened by 5 bases and J by 5 bases, with 18 bases between the two germline ends. Germline V gene sequence: CDR1 MNHEY, CDR2 SMNVEV (reference sequence). CDR3 sequence reads: CASSVTGTVLYGYTF. The CDR3, as DNA: TGTGCCAGCAGTGTGACCGGGACGGTGTTATATGGCTACACCTTC.

This clonotype has more than one count but fewer than ten. The rearrangement joins TRBV28 to TRBJ2-3; the D gene is possibly TRBD2 (6 bases). The V and J ends lost 4 bases and 6 bases respectively, with 20 bases between them. The CDR3 consists of 16 residues. Germline CDR1 MDHEN, CDR2 SYDVKM. The CDR3 spells CASSSSRLVGVDTQYF. In DNA, the CDR3 is TGTGCCAGCAGTTCCTCCCGACTAGTGGGGGTGGATACGCAGTATTTT.

This sequence joins TRBV12-3 or TRBV12-4 and TRBJ2-5; D remains ambiguous. The CDR3 is 15 amino acids. The ends were cut back, 2 bases at V and 1 base at J, with 11 bases in the middle. The CDR3 DNA reads TGTGCCAGCAGTTTAAATACCGGACCCCAAGAGACCCAGTACTTC. This codes for CASSLNTGPQETQYF.

This clonotype has more than one count but fewer than ten. Germline is not matched at one junction end, which may reflect a read error. The chain links TRBV12-3 or TRBV12-4 to TRBJ1-2, with D maybe TRBD1 (6 bases). The CDR3 length is 14 residues. The CDR3: CASSLDRDDYGHTF. The CDR3, as DNA: TGTGCCAGCAGTTTAGACAGGGATGACTATGGCCACACCTTC.

As to this clonotype: Germline and junction disagree at one end, which may indicate a read error. This sequence joins TRBV5-5 and TRBJ1-2, with TRBD1 matching 10 bases. CDR3 length: 15 amino acids. CDR1 is SGHKS and CDR2 is YYEKEE in the germline V gene (reference sequence). This CDR3 reads CARSLVTGGGYGYTF. Here the CDR3 DNA reads TGTGCCCGCAGCTTGGTGACAGGGGGCGGCTATGGCTACACCTTC. Supplemented by reference TRBV5-5 and TRBJ1-2, the full variable domain reads DAGVTQSPTHLIKTRGQQVTLRCSPISGHKSVSWYQQVLGQGPQFIFQYYEKEERGRGNFPDRFSARQFPNYSSELNVNALLLGDSALYLCARSLVTGGGYGYTFGSGTRLTVV.

The chain couples TRBV7-2 to TRBJ2-7; tentative D call: TRBD2 (6 bases). This CDR3 has 13 residues. Trimming took 1 base from V and 6 from J, leaving 10 bases between them. Germline CDR1 reads SGHTA; CDR2 reads FQGNSA. The CDR3 DNA is TGTGCCAGCAGCTTAGGACTAGTTCGCGAGCAGTACTTC. Its protein is CASSLGLVREQYF.

In this sample, this clonotype turned up a few times. J is TRBJ1-1 and V is TRBV7-9, with D hard to call. The germline V gene encodes CDR1 SEHNR and CDR2 FQNEAQ (reference sequence). Trimming removed 0 bases from V and 1 base from J, with 9 bases in between. The CDR3 runs 15 residues. CDR3: CASSLALGWNTEAFF. In DNA, the CDR3 is TGTGCCAGCAGCTTAGCGCTGGGATGGAACACTGAAGCTTTCTTT. The whole variable domain, remainder taken from reference TRBV7-9 and TRBJ1-1, is DTGVSQNPRHKITKRGQNVTFRCDPISEHNRLYWYRQTLGQGPEFLTYFQNEAQLEKSRLLSDRFSAERPKGSFSTLEIQRTEQGDSAMYLCASSLALGWNTEAFFGQGTRLTVV.

Points on this clonotype: One junction end disagrees with the germline gene, perhaps due to a read error. The rearrangement joins TRBV5-1 to TRBJ2-6; 9 bases align to TRBD1. The CDR3 has 22 residues. In germline, CDR1 is SGHRS, CDR2 YFSETQ. CDR3 protein: CAGSIQSGTGLSWSSGANVLTF. For the CDR3, the DNA is TGCGCCGGCAGCATACAATCCGGGACAGGGCTATCTTGGAGCTCTGGGGCCAACGTCCTGACTTTC.

CDR3 residues: CATSDTRDPLGTQYF. DNA of the CDR3: TGTGCCACCAGTGATACCCGGGACCCCCTTGGGACCCAGTACTTC. The chain carries TRBV24-1 and TRBJ2-5, with D perhaps TRBD1 or TRBD2 (5 bases each). V lost 3 bases and J 7 bases, leaving 17 bases between the germline ends. In germline, CDR1 is KGHDR, CDR2 SFDVKD. This CDR3 has 15 amino acids.

The chain employs TRBV2 and TRBJ2-5; D gene ambiguous. The J call is in doubt because the DNA end fits TRBJ2-7 better. This CDR3 contains 12 residues. Germline-derived CDR1 and CDR2 are SNHLY and FYNNEI. CDR3 sequence reads: CASSKVPYEQYF. The CDR3 coding sequence is TGTGCCAGCAGCAAGGTTCCCTACGAGCAGTACTTC.

V and J are TRBV4-1 and TRBJ2-3, with TRBD1 as a possible D gene (5 bases). The V and J ends lost 6 bases and 1 base respectively, with 11 bases between them. There are 14 residues in the CDR3. The V gene's germline CDR1 is MGHRA and CDR2 YSYEKL. CDR3 region: CASRVGVGTDTQYF. The CDR3 DNA sequence: TGCGCCAGCAGGGTAGGGGTAGGCACAGATACGCAGTATTTT.

This clonotype was seen only a few times. A read error is possible here, since a much larger clone lies one base away. The gene calls are TRBV10-3 and TRBJ2-7; the match to TRBD1 covers 12 bases. This CDR3 has 13 amino acids. The V gene's germline CDR1 is ENHRY and CDR2 SYGVKD. In DNA, the CDR3 is TGTGCCTTCAGTGGGGACAGGGGGCACGAGCAGTACTTC. It is translated as CAFSGDRGHEQYF.

In the case of this clonotype: A read error may be the cause here, since a much bigger clone is one base away. The CDR3 region is CASSLVPRRGELFF. The DNA for the CDR3 is TGTGCCAGCAGTTTAGTCCCCCGGCGCGGGGAGCTGTTTTTT. V usage is TRBV27 and J usage is TRBJ2-2; D remains unclear. The CDR3 sequence is 14 residues long. Germline assignment: CDR1 MNHEY and CDR2 SMNVEV (reference sequence). Trimming left V 2 bases short and J 7 bases short, with 11 bases between.